This TCR beta chain is drawn from a study of T cells in Graves' hyperthyroidism and ophthalmopathy. On the study more broadly: Initial diagnosis, before any treatment, was when peripheral blood was collected.

Findings and limits, study-wide: By a 13 V-J model, ophthalmopathy was set apart from stable hyperthyroidism.

Germline assignment: CDR1 MGHRA and CDR2 YSYEKL. J lost 4 bases, V lost 0 bases, and 5 bases had no gene match. The CDR3 has 18 amino acids. This clonotype has a handful of counts. Its antigen is still unknown. Amplified regions were TCR beta CDR3 sequences from RNA transcripts. Primed by the HTBI set, a first-round RT-PCR was run on the TCR CDR3. TCRdb called the multiplex PCR reads again in MiXCR, with one record for every CDR3 protein. Altogether hundreds of thousands of distinct CDR3 sequences are present, less than 15% being singletons, with the ten largest covering roughly 10%. Graves' hyperthyroidism was deemed stable absent ophthalmopathy progression within 18 months. PBMCs were obtained from under 13 ml fresh peripheral blood.

The source is a woman aged 18-29 years with Graves' hyperthyroidism. Sequenced material: blood. The chain combines TRBV4-1 with TRBJ2-5, with 16 positions matching TRBD2. CDR3 region: CASSQEGLAGGPRETQYF. As DNA, the CDR3 is TGCGCCAGCAGCCAAGAGGGACTAGCGGGAGGGCCTAGAGAGACCCAGTACTTC.